This passage covers 10 T cell receptor beta chains from one sample sequenced in a study of blood T cell repertoires in COVID-19. The repertoire was sequenced with immunoSEQ multiplex PCR; TCRdb's copy has only in-frame clones and lacks some. The repertoire consists of roughly 280,000 clones, with less than 95% occurring once and the leading ten covering 2.5% to 3%. The sequenced sample consisted of PBMCs or T cells enriched from blood (not recorded which). The source is a man aged 35 to 55 who had been exposed to COVID-19.

This chain joins TRBV10-3 and TRBJ2-1; 13 positions agree with TRBD2. CDR1 is ENHRY and CDR2 is SYGVKD in the germline V gene. This CDR3 spans 13 amino acids. Trimming took 6 bases from V and 7 from J; bases not matched to a gene: 0. In nucleotides, the CDR3 is TGTGCCATCAGGACTAGCGGGAGGAATGAGCAGTTCTTC. As protein: CAIRTSGRNEQFF.

The chain combines TRBV10-3 with TRBJ2-3, with D perhaps TRBD1 (6 bases). Germline-derived CDR1 and CDR2 are ENHRY and SYGVKD. The ends were cut back, 5 bases at V and 2 bases at J, with 11 bases in the middle. The CDR3 consists of 14 residues. The CDR3 loop reads CAISLGHLTDTQYF. Here the CDR3 DNA reads TGTGCCATCAGTTTGGGACACCTCACAGATACGCAGTATTTT.

V and J are TRBV6-5 and TRBJ2-7; 10 bases match TRBD2. The trim removed 6 bases at V and 11 bases at J, leaving 10 bases unmatched. The CDR3 consists of 13 residues. CDR1 is MNHEY and CDR2 is SVGAGI in the germline V gene. The CDR3 is CASRPSGRAHEYF. CDR3 coding DNA: TGTGCCAGCAGACCAAGCGGGAGGGCCCATGAGTACTTC.

The sample holds one count of this clone. The chain carries TRBV14 and TRBJ2-7; TRBD1 is a possible D gene (5 bases). The CDR3 contains 15 residues. Germline CDR1 SGHDN, CDR2 FVKESK. The V and J ends lost 5 bases and 1 base respectively, with 15 bases between them. CDR3: CASSAQGHGSYEQYF. In DNA, the CDR3 is TGTGCCAGCAGCGCCCAGGGTCATGGGTCCTACGAGCAGTACTTC.

The V and J genes are TRBV5-1 and TRBJ2-2; D unclear. Per germline, CDR1 SGHRS and CDR2 YFSETQ. This CDR3 comprises 12 residues. V dropped 7 bases and J dropped 5 bases, with 9 bases sitting between them. The CDR3 DNA is TGCGCCAGCCAAAGTCGGACCGGGGAGCTGTTTTTT. Translated: CASQSRTGELFF.

CDR3 nucleotides: TGTGCCAGCAGCTCGGGACAGGGGTCCGCCATCGAGCAGTACTTC. Its translation: CASSSGQGSAIEQYF. The chain combines TRBV7-9 with TRBJ2-7, with TRBD1 matching 10 bases. The J segment lost 6 bases and the V segment lost 4 bases, leaving 9 bases of the junction unmatched. The CDR3 is 15 residues long. CDR1 and CDR2 from the germline V gene are SEHNR and FQNEAQ (reference sequence).

The chain has TRBV30 and TRBJ2-2; the D gene is possibly TRBD2 (6 bases). Trimming removed 3 bases from V and 1 base from J, with 6 bases in between. Per the germline V gene, CDR1 is GTSNPN and CDR2 is SVGIG (reference sequence). This CDR3 region has 13 residues. DNA of the CDR3: TGTGCCTGGAGGGGAGGGAACACCGGGGAGCTGTTTTTT. This gives the protein CAWRGGNTGELFF.

The chain combines TRBV28 with TRBJ2-1, with 7 bases matching TRBD1. Per the germline V gene, CDR1 is MDHEN and CDR2 is SYDVKM. CDR3 size: 17 residues. After removal of 5 bases from V and 4 bases from J, the junction contained 14 bases not matched to a gene. The DNA of the CDR3 is TGTGCCAGCAGTCCCTCGGGCAGGGGGTCGAAGTACAATGAGCAGTTCTTC. Its protein is CASSPSGRGSKYNEQFF.

The chain couples TRBV4-3 to TRBJ2-1, with 7 bases lining up with TRBD2. V was clipped by 0 bases and J by 5 bases; unmatched bases: 10. The CDR3 covers 17 residues. Germline loops: CDR1 LGHNA, CDR2 YSLEER. The CDR3 bases are TGCGCCAGCAGCCAAGATCTAATCGGGGGGACCAACAATGAGCAGTTCTTC. This codes for CASSQDLIGGTNNEQFF.

V and J are TRBV6-5 and TRBJ2-5, with 9 nucleotides matching TRBD2. The CDR3 has 16 residues. J was trimmed by 3 bases and V by 0 bases; bases with no gene match: 5. The germline CDR1 and CDR2 sequences are MNHEY and SVGAGI. The CDR3 reads CASSYSGASGEETQYF. CDR3 in DNA: TGTGCCAGCAGTTACTCGGGCGCTAGCGGGGAAGAGACCCAGTACTTC.